The rows below give T cell receptor beta chains drawn from one sample of a study of cytomegalovirus exposure and HLA in healthy donors. TCRdb's table, derived via immunoSEQ multiplex PCR, lists solely in-frame clones and lacks some. This table holds about 98,000 clones, around 96% found once. The material sequenced was PBMCs. These receptors were taken from a woman between 18 and 29 years old in good health and CMV-seronegative. CDR3s include the opening cysteine and the closing phenylalanine or tryptophan. A D gene is named only where the DNA matches it firmly. Not all rows give a size; the values are once, few, many and, for expanded clones, a class.

>TRBJ2-1|11|-|TRBV29-1|-
TGCAGCGTTGCAGGCAACAATGAGCAGTTCTTC
CSVAGNNEQFF
>TRBJ2-1|14|TRBD2|TRBV29-1|-
TGCAGCGTTGAAGATAGCGGGGGCCACGGAGAGCAGTTCTTC
CSVEDSGGHGEQFF
>TRBJ2-1|16|-|TRBV25-1|-
TGTGCCCCTAGGTGGGGAGCCAGGAGCTCCTACAATGAGCAGTTCTTC
CAPRWGARSSYNEQFF
>TRBJ2-1|15|TRBD2|TRBV11-3|-
TGTGCCAGCAGCTGGGGACTAGCGGATTACAATGAGCAGTTCTTC
CASSWGLADYNEQFF
>TRBJ1-2|14|TRBD1|TRBV9|-
TGTGCCAGCAGCCCCGGACAGGGTAACTATGGCTACACCTTC
CASSPGQGNYGYTF
>TRBJ1-1|13|-|TRBV5-1|-
TGCGCCAGCAGACCGACAGTGAACACTGAAGCTTTCTTT
CASRPTVNTEAFF
>TRBJ2-3|15|TRBD2|TRBV6-4|-
TGTGCCAGCAGCAAGACTAGCGGGGGGACAGATACGCAGTATTTT
CASSKTSGGTDTQYF
>TRBJ2-5|17|TRBD2|TRBV2|-
TGTGCCAGCAAACGGGGACTAGCGGGGGGTTACCAAGAGACCCAGTACTTC
CASKRGLAGGYQETQYF
>TRBJ2-2|15|TRBD2|TRBV7-9|-
TGTGCCAGCAGCTTAGTGGGGAGGGGCACCGGGGAGCTGTTTTTT
CASSLVGRGTGELFF
>TRBJ2-2|14|-|TRBV10-3|-
TGTGCCTCTACCGGGACTCTAAACACCGGGGAGCTGTTTTTT
CASTGTLNTGELFF
>TRBJ1-2|14|-|TRBV2|-
TGTGCCAGCAGTGAATTAGGGGTCGACTATGGCTACACCTTC
CASSELGVDYGYTF
>TRBJ1-5|13|TRBD1|TRBV7-6|-
TGTGCCAGCAGTGGGACAGAGAATCAGCCCCAGCATTTT
CASSGTENQPQHF
>TRBJ2-1|15|TRBD1|TRBV6-5|-
TGTGCCAGCAGAACTAACAGGGGGCCCTACAATGAGCAGTTCTTC
CASRTNRGPYNEQFF
>TRBJ1-2|16|TRBD1|TRBV6-6|-
TGTGCCAGCAGGCGCGGACAGGGTTGGGATAACTATGGCTACACCTTC
CASRRGQGWDNYGYTF
>TRBJ1-1|15|TRBD1|TRBV5-1|-
TGCGCCAGCAGCCTGACAGGGGGGGTCTTCACTGAAGCTTTCTTT
CASSLTGGVFTEAFF
>TRBJ1-2|14|TRBD1|TRBV9|-
TGTGCCAGCAGTGACAGGGCGTGGGACTATGGCTACACCTTC
CASSDRAWDYGYTF
>TRBJ2-1|15|TRBD1|TRBV5-1|-
TGCGCCAGCAGCTCGGGACAGCGAGCCTACAATGAGCAGTTCTTC
CASSSGQRAYNEQFF
>TRBJ2-4|12|-|TRBV5-1|-
TGCGCCAGCCGGGGGACCAAAAACATTCAGTACTTC
CASRGTKNIQYF
>TRBJ1-2|15|TRBD1|TRBV11-3|-
TGTGCCAGCAGCCAAAGGGACAGGACTGGATGGGGCTACACCTTC
CASSQRDRTGWGYTF
>TRBJ1-3|16|-|TRBV9|once
TGTGCCAGCAGCGTAGAGGTGAGGGGGTCTGGAAACACCATATATTTT
CASSVEVRGSGNTIYF
>TRBJ1-2|14|TRBD1|TRBV5-4|-
TGTGCCAGCAGCTCACAGGGGGCGGGGTATGGCTACACCTTC
CASSSQGAGYGYTF
>TRBJ2-7|15|-|TRBV27|-
TGTGCCAGCAGTTTAAGTCGGGGGGCCTTCTACGAGCAGTACTTC
CASSLSRGAFYEQYF
>TRBJ2-5|15|-|TRBV2|-
TGTGCCAGCAGTGACCCCCCATTGCGGCAAGAGACCCAGTACTTC
CASSDPPLRQETQYF
>TRBJ2-2|18|-|TRBV10-1|-
TGCGCCAGCCTCCCGGGGAGAGGGGGTAATGGGGACACCGGGGAGCTGTTTTTT
CASLPGRGGNGDTGELFF
>TRBJ2-1|16|TRBD2|TRBV5-6|once
TGTGCCAGCGGAACTCCGGGACTAGCGGGAAGCAATGAGCAGTTCTTC
CASGTPGLAGSNEQFF
>TRBJ2-7|13|TRBD2|TRBV28|-
TGTGCCAGCATAGCGGGGGGGTCCTACGAGCAGTACTTC
CASIAGGSYEQYF
>TRBJ2-7|14|-|TRBV2|-
TGTGCCAGCAGTGCTTACGGGCAGGGCTACGAGCAGTACTTC
CASSAYGQGYEQYF
>TRBJ2-6|17|-|TRBV10-2|-
TGCGCCAGCAGTGAGTCGGACAGTTCCTCTGGGGCCAACGTCCTGACTTTC
CASSESDSSSGANVLTF
>TRBJ2-2|16|TRBD2|TRBV7-3|-
TGTGCCAGCAGCTTACATAGCGGGAAGAACACCGGGGAGCTGTTTTTT
CASSLHSGKNTGELFF
>TRBJ2-7|19|TRBD2|TRBV19|-
TGTGCCAGTAGCAGTCCGGGACTAGCGGGAGTATCTCGTCACTACGAGCAGTACTTC
CASSSPGLAGVSRHYEQYF
>TRBJ2-2|16|-|TRBV5-1|-
TGCGCCACCAAAATTGGTCCGGGGGGCCTCACCGGGGAGCTGTTTTTT
CATKIGPGGLTGELFF
>TRBJ2-7|13|-|TRBV6-1|-
TGTGCCAGCAGTATGGATCGGGGCTACGAGCAGTACTTC
CASSMDRGYEQYF
>TRBJ1-1|15|-|TRBV4-1|-
TGCGCCAGCAGCCAAGGGCTGAGGGGGATCATTGAAGCTTTCTTT
CASSQGLRGIIEAFF
>TRBJ2-7|13|-|TRBV10-3|-
TGTGCCATCAGTGCCCCACTCCTACCCCAGCAGTACTTC
CAISAPLLPQQYF
>TRBJ2-1|15|TRBD2|TRBV15|-
TGTGCCACCAGCACCGGGACTAGCGGGGGGGGAGAGCAGTTCTTC
CATSTGTSGGGEQFF
>TRBJ1-5|15|-|TRBV7-8|-
TGTGCCAGCAGCCGATTGGAGGGTTCTGGTCAGCCCCAGCATTTT
CASSRLEGSGQPQHF
>TRBJ2-1|16|TRBD2|TRBV7-9|-
TGTGCCAGCAGCTTAGCCAGGGCTAGCGGAAACAATGAGCAGTTCTTC
CASSLARASGNNEQFF
>TRBJ2-3|16|TRBD1|TRBV5-5|-
TGTGCCAGCAGCTTGCTGGGACAGCCTAGCACAGATACGCAGTATTTT
CASSLLGQPSTDTQYF
>TRBJ2-5|16|TRBD1|TRBV11-1|once
TGTGCCAGCAGCTGGGGGTCAGGGGGCGTAGGGGAGACCCAGTACTTC
CASSWGSGGVGETQYF
>TRBJ2-2|17|TRBD2|TRBV4-1|-
TGCGCCAGCAGCCAAGAGGCTAGCGGGAGTTTCACCGGGGAGCTGTTTTTT
CASSQEASGSFTGELFF